These T cell receptor beta chains were read from a single sample in a study of blood T cell repertoires in COVID-19. Using immunoSEQ multiplex PCR, the repertoire was profiled, and TCRdb retains in-frame clones only, with some absent. This table holds about 180,000 clones, 81% found once. The sequenced sample was peripheral blood. All receptors come from a woman of 80 years or more with COVID-19, enrolled during active disease. The CDR3 runs from the conserved cysteine through the conserved F or W. Fields, in order: clone size, V gene, J gene, D gene, CDR3 DNA, CDR3 protein. A D gene is named only where the DNA matches it firmly. For some rows the clone size is stated as once, few or many, or as a class when expanded; others skip it.

.,TRBV28,TRBJ1-2,TRBD1,TGTGCCAGCAGTCACCAAAACAGGGGGCGAGGCGGCTACACCTTC,CASSHQNRGRGGYTF
.,TRBV3-1/TRBV3-2,TRBJ1-2,TRBD1,TGTGCCAGCAGAAGGGGACAGGGCGTACGCTACACCTTC,CASRRGQGVRYTF
.,TRBV3-1/TRBV3-2,TRBJ2-7,.,TGTGCCAGCAGCCGAAATTCAGGAAACGAGCAGTACTTC,CASSRNSGNEQYF
.,TRBV3-1/TRBV3-2,TRBJ1-2,.,TGTGCCAGCAGCCAACTAGACAGGAACTATGGCTACACCTTC,CASSQLDRNYGYTF
.,TRBV28,TRBJ2-1,TRBD2,TGTGCCAGCAGTTCCCGTGGGGCGGGAGATTACAATGAGCAGTTCTTC,CASSSRGAGDYNEQFF
.,TRBV10-1,TRBJ2-1,.,TGCGCCAGCAGTGCGGTTAAGCGGAATGAGCAGTTCTTC,CASSAVKRNEQFF
.,TRBV11-3,TRBJ2-2,TRBD1,TGTGCCAGCAGCTTAGTAGGGACAGCGAACACCGGGGAGCTGTTTTTT,CASSLVGTANTGELFF
.,TRBV19,TRBJ1-1,TRBD1,TGTGCCAGTAGTATACAAACCCGGGACAGGGGACGCACTGAAGCTTTCTTT,CASSIQTRDRGRTEAFF
few,TRBV30,TRBJ2-7,.,TGTGCCTGGAGTGGGTCTGGGGCGGCCGGGTTAGACGAGCAGTACTTC,CAWSGSGAAGLDEQYF
.,TRBV7-2,TRBJ2-7,TRBD2,TGTGCCAGCAGCTTAGTAGCGGGAGGGGGGAGCGAGCAGTACTTC,CASSLVAGGGSEQYF
.,TRBV7-9,TRBJ1-2,.,TGTGCCAGCAGCTTCGGCGGGGAGGACTATGGCTACACCTTC,CASSFGGEDYGYTF
.,TRBV5-1,TRBJ2-5,.,TGCGCCAGCAGCTGGGACACCCAAGAGACCCAGTACTTC,CASSWDTQETQYF
.,TRBV4-2,TRBJ2-7,TRBD2,TGTGCCAGCAGCCCGACGGGGGGGCTCTCCTACGAGCAGTACTTC,CASSPTGGLSYEQYF
.,TRBV7-9,TRBJ2-5,.,TGTGCCAGCAGCCGGATTAGCGGACTCCAAGAGACCCAGTACTTC,CASSRISGLQETQYF
.,TRBV4-1,TRBJ1-1,.,TGCGCCAGCAGCCAAGAGGTTACGGGGGACACTGAAGCTTTCTTT,CASSQEVTGDTEAFF
.,TRBV2,TRBJ1-2,TRBD1,TGTGCCAGCAGTGAAAGGGGGCAGGCCTATGGCTACACCTTC,CASSERGQAYGYTF
.,TRBV9,TRBJ2-7,TRBD2,TGTGCCAGCAGCGTAGGATTGGCGGGAGGGTCCCCCTACGAGCAGTACTTC,CASSVGLAGGSPYEQYF
.,TRBV6-1,TRBJ1-2,.,TGTGCCAGCAGTGAAGCAGGGGGTTCGTATGGCTACACCTTC,CASSEAGGSYGYTF
.,TRBV21-1,TRBJ2-5,.,TGTGCCAGCAGCAAAGGATGTACAGAGCAAGAGACCCAGTACTTC,CASSKGCTEQETQYF
.,TRBV9,TRBJ1-2,.,TGTGCCAGCAGCGCCTCTTTGGGAGTCCATGACTATGGCTACACCTTC,CASSASLGVHDYGYTF
once,TRBV9,TRBJ1-1,TRBD1,TGTGCCAGCAGCGTAAGCCATGACAGGGCCTTGAACACTGAAGCTTTCTTT,CASSVSHDRALNTEAFF
.,TRBV6-1,TRBJ2-7,.,TGTGCCAGCAGTGTAGCCGGGAACACCTACGAGCAGTACTTC,CASSVAGNTYEQYF
.,TRBV5-1,TRBJ2-3,TRBD1,TGCGCCAGCAGCTTTGGGACAGGGAGCGATACGCAGTATTTT,CASSFGTGSDTQYF
.,TRBV7-2,TRBJ2-7,TRBD1,TGTGCCAGCAGCCGACAGGGGACAAACGAGCAGTACTTC,CASSRQGTNEQYF
few,TRBV3-1/TRBV3-2,TRBJ1-3,.,TGTGCCAGCAGCCAATCCAGAGGAAACACCATATATTTT,CASSQSRGNTIYF
.,TRBV6-5,TRBJ1-2,.,TGTGCCAGCAGCCCAGGGTTTAACTATGGCTACACCTTC,CASSPGFNYGYTF
.,TRBV18,TRBJ2-5,TRBD2,TGTGCCAGCTCACGACTAGCGGGAGAGACCCAGTACTTC,CASSRLAGETQYF
.,TRBV7-2,TRBJ2-1,.,TGTGCCAGCAGTCCTATCAATGAGCAGTTCTTC,CASSPINEQFF
.,TRBV5-6,TRBJ2-1,.,TGTGCCAGCAGCTTGGTACTCGCCTTAAGCTCCTACAATGAGCAGTTCTTC,CASSLVLALSSYNEQFF
.,TRBV20-1,TRBJ1-1,.,TGCAGTGCTACCGGACACCTTGAAGCTTTCTTT,CSATGHLEAFF
.,TRBV9,TRBJ2-1,TRBD2,TGTGCCAGCAGCGAAGCGGGGGGTTACAATGAGCAGTTCTTC,CASSEAGGYNEQFF
.,TRBV5-5,TRBJ2-7,.,TGTGCCAGCAGCTTGGATTCTCCCGGGACAAACTACGAGCAGTACTTC,CASSLDSPGTNYEQYF
.,TRBV15,TRBJ1-2,.,TGTGCCACCAGTCCGACCCTCTGGAGTGACTATGGCTACACCTTC,CATSPTLWSDYGYTF
.,TRBV24-1,TRBJ2-7,TRBD1,TGTGCCACCAGTGCCGCCGGGACAGGGAAGCCGTACGAGCAGTACTTC,CATSAAGTGKPYEQYF
.,TRBV30,TRBJ1-2,TRBD1,TGTGCCTGGAGTCGGGAGGGGGACAGGGGGTTATGGGATTATGGCTACACCTTC,CAWSREGDRGLWDYGYTF
.,TRBV18,TRBJ2-5,TRBD1,TGTGCCAGCTCACTTACACAGGGGGCTTACCAAGAGACCCAGTACTTC,CASSLTQGAYQETQYF
.,TRBV2,TRBJ1-5,TRBD1,TGTGCCAGCAGTGAATCCCGGGGGCTCGCAGGGGGGAGAAAGCATTTT,CASSESRGLAGGRKHF
.,TRBV7-8,TRBJ1-3,.,TGTGCCAGCAGCTTGGACATGGTTATTAGAAACACCATATATTTT,CASSLDMVIRNTIYF
.,TRBV19,TRBJ2-3,.,TGTGCCAGTAGTCCCGGAGGTAGCACAGATACGCAGTATTTT,CASSPGGSTDTQYF
.,TRBV6-5,TRBJ1-1,TRBD1,TGTGCCAGCAGTTACTCAGGACAGGGTGAAGCTTTCTTT,CASSYSGQGEAFF
.,TRBV3-1/TRBV3-2,TRBJ2-1,.,TGTGCCAGCAGCCAAGATTTGAGCTCCTACAATGAGCAGTTCTTC,CASSQDLSSYNEQFF
.,TRBV11-3,TRBJ2-2,TRBD2,TGTGCCAGCAGCCCCAGCGGGACTAACACCGGGGAGCTGTTTTTT,CASSPSGTNTGELFF
.,TRBV10-3,TRBJ2-5,TRBD1,TGTGCCAGCACAGGGGGCGGAGGGCGAGAGACCCAGTACTTC,CASTGGGGRETQYF
.,TRBV5-4,TRBJ2-7,.,TGTGCCAGCAGCTTGGCACTCGGGGTCCCGGGGTACGAGCAGTACTTC,CASSLALGVPGYEQYF
.,TRBV7-2,TRBJ2-7,.,TGTGCCAGCAGCTTGCCAGGGATACCCTACGAGCAGTACTTC,CASSLPGIPYEQYF
.,TRBV11-3,TRBJ2-7,.,TGTGCCAGCAGCTTAGCCGAGGGATCCATGGGCTACGAGCAGTACTTC,CASSLAEGSMGYEQYF
.,TRBV27,TRBJ2-1,.,TGTGCCAGCAGTCCCAACAGGGTCCATGAGCAGTTCTTC,CASSPNRVHEQFF
.,TRBV6-5,TRBJ1-1,TRBD1,TGTGCCAGCACCCTAGGACAGGGGAACACTGAAGCTTTCTTT,CASTLGQGNTEAFF
.,TRBV3-1/TRBV3-2,TRBJ2-7,TRBD2,TGTGCCAGCAGCCAAGATGTGTCTAGCGGGGATTACGAGCAGTACTTC,CASSQDVSSGDYEQYF